These 9 T cell receptor beta chains originate from one sample sequenced in a study of blood T cell repertoires in COVID-19. Generated by immunoSEQ multiplex PCR, the TCRdb table keeps only in-frame clones and is missing some. The sample includes 200,000 to 250,000 clones, 87% of them seen just once. The sequencing input was PBMCs or T cells enriched from blood (not recorded which). Receptor source: a man between 18 and 29 years old with acute COVID-19.

The chain is built from TRBV21-1 and TRBJ2-7; the table assigns TRBD1, which was not confirmed against the DNA. TRBV21-1 is reported as a pseudogene. The CDR3 length is 13 residues. CDR3 coding DNA: TGTGCCAGCAGTAGGGGCCGATCCTACGAGCAGTACTTC. Its protein product is CASSRGRSYEQYF.

The chain recombines TRBV30 with TRBJ2-1, with D maybe TRBD2 (5 bases). Trimming pared 0 bases from V and 1 base from J, leaving 10 bases between. CDR1 and CDR2 from the germline V gene are GTSNPN and SVGIG (reference sequence). This CDR3 has 15 residues. The CDR3 DNA is TGTGCCTGGAGTGTACCCAGCGGTTCCTACAATGAGCAGTTCTTC. Its translation is CAWSVPSGSYNEQFF.

The V and J genes are TRBV7-6 and TRBJ2-2; TRBD2 matches 10 bases. The CDR3 is 17 amino acids. The germline CDR1 and CDR2 sequences are SGHVS and FNYEAQ. V lost 5 bases, J lost 8 bases, and 14 bases stayed unmatched. This chain's CDR3 is CASSTTSGTYPSGELFF. The CDR3 coding sequence is TGTGCCAGCAGCACTACTAGCGGGACCTACCCTTCTGGGGAGCTGTTTTTT.

The chain employs TRBV18 and TRBJ2-1; 7 bases line up with TRBD1. Germline CDR1 and CDR2: KGHSH and LQKENI. Unmatched junction bases numbered 8, after V lost 6 bases and J lost 6 bases. CDR3 size: 14 residues. CDR3 protein: CASSAGTAINEQFF. In DNA, the CDR3 is TGTGCCAGCTCGGCCGGGACAGCGATCAATGAGCAGTTCTTC.

This clone was picked up one time. The chain couples TRBV7-9 to TRBJ2-7; tentatively, D is TRBD1 (6 bases). Per the germline V gene, CDR1 is SEHNR and CDR2 is FQNEAQ (reference sequence). Trimming cost V 6 bases and J 6 bases, with 12 bases left between them. This CDR3 comprises 12 residues. CDR3 in DNA: TGTGCCAGCAGACAGGGTTTATCCGAGCAGTACTTC. This codes for CASRQGLSEQYF. The whole variable domain, filled in from reference TRBV7-9 and TRBJ2-7, reads DTGVSQNPRHKITKRGQNVTFRCDPISEHNRLYWYRQTLGQGPEFLTYFQNEAQLEKSRLLSDRFSAERPKGSFSTLEIQRTEQGDSAMYLCASRQGLSEQYFGPGTRLTVT.

This rearrangement joins TRBV12-2 to TRBJ2-5; no DNA check was done on the table's D call, TRBD2. TRBV12-2 corresponds to a pseudogene. The CDR3 has 16 amino acids. CDR3 protein: CASRSLGGVEEETQYF. The CDR3 bases are TGTGCAAGTCGCTCGCTGGGCGGGGTGGAGGAAGAGACCCAGTACTTC.

The J gene is TRBJ2-3, the V gene TRBV10-1, with a tentative D call TRBD1 (5 bases). The ends were cut back, 5 bases at V and 0 bases at J, with 12 bases in the middle. The germline V gene has CDR1 WNHNN and CDR2 SYGVQD (reference sequence). The CDR3 is 15 amino acids. The CDR3: CASSPRQLSTDTQYF. The CDR3 region has the DNA TGCGCCAGCAGTCCTCGACAGCTTAGCACAGATACGCAGTATTTT.

CDR3: CASSLGASGTYEQYF. For the CDR3, the DNA is TGTGCCAGCAGCTTGGGGGCTAGCGGAACCTACGAGCAGTACTTC. This chain connects TRBV5-4 to TRBJ2-7; 7 nucleotides match TRBD2. The CDR3 spans 15 residues. The J segment lost 2 bases and the V segment lost 0 bases, leaving 5 bases of the junction unmatched. Germline CDR1 SGHNT, CDR2 YYREEE (reference sequence).

The rearrangement uses TRBV7-8 and TRBJ1-1, with 10 nucleotides matching TRBD1. The ends lost 5 bases at V and 4 bases at J; junction bases unmatched: 10. The germline gives CDR1 SGHVS, CDR2 FQNEAQ. The CDR3 loop spans 16 amino acids. CDR3 bases: TGTGCCAGCAGCCCAACTCCCGACAGGGGGCGCACTGAAGCTTTCTTT. Its translation is CASSPTPDRGRTEAFF.